Each of the 31 T cell receptor beta chains below was sequenced from the same sample in a study of shared clonotypes between healthy human individuals. TCRdb keeps only in-frame clones here, not all; method: immunoSEQ multiplex PCR. The table includes 740,000 or so clones, about three quarters detected once. The sequenced sample consisted of memory CD4+ T cells sorted from blood. The sample's subset: CD45RA-negative fraction. All receptors derive from a woman in her 30s in good health.

The V and J genes are TRBV5-1 and TRBJ1-3; D is ambiguous. The germline CDR1 and CDR2 sequences are SGHRS and YFSETQ. The CDR3 is 16 amino acids. V lost 4 bases to trimming and J lost 1 base, with 15 bases between them. The CDR3, as DNA: TGCGCCAGCAGCCCGGACCGCCAGCGGTCTGGAAACACCATATATTTT. It yields the protein CASSPDRQRSGNTIYF.

This clone was counted only a few times. This chain uses TRBV11-2 with TRBJ1-4; no clear D. Germline CDR1 is SGHAT and CDR2 is FQNNGV. CDR3 length: 14 amino acids. V lost 2 bases to trimming and J lost 4 bases, with 8 bases between them. CDR3 amino acids: CASSLYGYNEKLFF. The CDR3 DNA reads TGTGCCAGCAGCTTATACGGCTATAATGAAAAACTGTTTTTT.

This clone was counted between two and nine times. The chain has TRBV25-1 and TRBJ2-7; tentatively, D is TRBD1 (6 bases). Germline loops: CDR1 MGHDK, CDR2 SYGVNS. Between the trimmed V and J ends, which lost 6 bases and 5 bases, there was a span of 11 bases. CDR3 size: 12 residues. Here the CDR3 reads CASSLGADEQYF. The DNA of the CDR3 is TGTGCCAGCAGCCTGGGGGCCGACGAGCAGTACTTC.

The chain joins TRBV23-1 to TRBJ1-2; D uncertain. TRBV23-1 is filed as an ORF, its function uncertain. V gave up 0 bases and J gave up 2 bases, with 10 bases separating them. The CDR3 loop spans 15 amino acids. The DNA of the CDR3 is TGCGCCAGCAGTCAATCTAAAGTTCCGAACTATGGCTACACCTTC. Its translation: CASSQSKVPNYGYTF.

The chain recombines TRBV29-1 with TRBJ2-7; perhaps TRBD2 as D (5 bases). V lost 4 bases and J 0 bases, leaving 13 bases between the germline ends. CDR3 length equals 14 residues. CDR1 SQVTM and CDR2 ANQGSEA come from the germline V gene. DNA for the CDR3: TGCAGCGTTGTCGCGAAAGCGGACTCCTACGAGCAGTACTTC. Protein sequence: CSVVAKADSYEQYF.

The chain employs TRBV10-2 and TRBJ1-5; no firm D call. Per the germline V gene, CDR1 is WSHSY and CDR2 is SAAADI. CDR3 length: 14 amino acids. V gave up 7 bases and J gave up 3 bases, with 13 bases separating them. The CDR3 spells CASTEKGFNQPQHF. CDR3 coding DNA: TGCGCCAGCACCGAAAAAGGATTCAATCAGCCCCAGCATTTT.

V usage is TRBV7-9 and J usage is TRBJ2-1; possible D gene TRBD2, 5 bases. Germline V gives CDR1 SEHNR, CDR2 FQNEAQ (reference sequence). CDR3 length equals 13 residues. Trimming took off 5 bases at V and 7 bases at J, with 12 bases between the two ends. Here the CDR3 reads CASSLTLENEQFF. CDR3 DNA: TGTGCCAGCAGCCTCACACTAGAGAATGAGCAGTTCTTC.

V and J are TRBV10-1 and TRBJ2-7, with D tentatively TRBD1 (6 bases). V was cut by 2 bases and J by 3 bases, with 26 bases left in between. CDR3 length: 19 residues. Germline V CDR1 and CDR2: WNHNN, SYGVQD (reference sequence). The CDR3: CASSEPAEVSQGSHYEQYF. As DNA, the CDR3 is TGCGCCAGCAGTGAGCCGGCCGAGGTGAGCCAGGGGTCTCACTACGAGCAGTACTTC.

V and J are TRBV28 and TRBJ2-2; TRBD1 agrees at 9 bases. Trimming took 9 bases from V and 7 from J; bases not matched to a gene: 9. Per the germline V gene, CDR1 is MDHEN and CDR2 is SYDVKM. The CDR3 length is 14 residues. The chain's CDR3 is CASVGQGIVGELFF. In DNA, the CDR3 is TGTGCCAGTGTCGGACAGGGGATCGTCGGGGAGCTGTTTTTT.

This clone occurred a few times. The chain has TRBV4-2 and TRBJ2-3; 12 bases are a match to TRBD2. Germline V gene lookup returns CDR1 LGHNA and CDR2 YNFKEQ. The CDR3 length is 18 residues. J was trimmed by 2 bases and V by 5 bases; bases with no gene match: 11. The CDR3 DNA is TGTGCCAGCAGCTCGACTAGCGGGAGATTGGGATCCACAGATACGCAGTATTTT. Its protein is CASSSTSGRLGSTDTQYF.

This chain links TRBV6-5 with TRBJ1-4, with D perhaps TRBD1 (5 bases). The CDR3 runs to 14 residues. V lost 2 bases and J lost 4, with 8 bases in between. Germline V gene sequence: CDR1 MNHEY, CDR2 SVGAGI. This CDR3 is CASSYGGSNEKLFF. As DNA, the CDR3 is TGTGCCAGCAGTTACGGGGGGAGTAATGAAAAACTGTTTTTT.

Concerning this clone: Other DNA sequences in this sample translate to the same CDR3. V and J are TRBV5-4 and TRBJ2-7, with 8 bases identical to TRBD2. This CDR3 has 14 amino acids. Germline assignment: CDR1 SGHNT and CDR2 YYREEE (reference sequence). Germline trimming cut 4 bases from V and 0 bases from J; bases unmatched to any gene: 3. CDR3: CASSPSGSSYEQYF. In nucleotides, the CDR3 is TGTGCCAGCAGCCCGAGCGGGAGCTCCTACGAGCAGTACTTC. Using reference TRBV5-4 and TRBJ2-7 for the parts outside the CDR3, the full variable domain is ETGVTQSPTHLIKTRGQQVTLRCSSQSGHNTVSWYQQALGQGPQFIFQYYREEENGRGNFPPRFSGLQFPNYSSELNVNALELDDSALYLCASSPSGSSYEQYFGPGTRLTVT.

This chain links TRBV2 with TRBJ1-4, with D uncertain. V was pared by 0 bases and J by 6 bases, with 11 bases between. Germline V gives CDR1 SNHLY, CDR2 FYNNEI. This CDR3 region has 15 residues. CDR3 nucleotides: TGTGCCAGCAGTGAAGCCGGGATCGTTTATGAAAAACTGTTTTTT. Its translation: CASSEAGIVYEKLFF.

Notes on this clone: This sample also contains other DNA sequences that code for the same CDR3. The rearrangement joins TRBV18 to TRBJ2-1; D is undetermined. The CDR3 contains 11 residues. V lost 2 bases and J lost 6, with 2 bases in between. CDR1 is KGHSH and CDR2 is LQKENI in the germline V gene. The CDR3, as DNA: TGTGCCAGCTCACCAGTCAATGAGCAGTTCTTC. Translation gives CASSPVNEQFF.

There are a few counts of this clone. The CDR3 protein is CASGTYPSYEQYF. CDR3 sequence (DNA): TGTGCCAGCGGGACGTATCCCTCCTACGAGCAGTACTTC. The gene calls are TRBV6-5 and TRBJ2-7; the D call may be TRBD1 or TRBD2 (5 bases each). Germline-derived CDR1 and CDR2 are MNHEY and SVGAGI. Trimming shortened V by 8 bases and J by 0 bases, and 11 bases separated the two germline ends. The length of the CDR3 is 13 residues.

The sample holds a few counts of this clone. The rearrangement links TRBV13 to TRBJ2-7; 7 bases map to TRBD1. Germline V lookup: CDR1 PRHDT, CDR2 FYEKMQ (reference sequence). This CDR3 is 18 amino acids long. J was trimmed by 2 bases and V by 3 bases; bases with no gene match: 16. The CDR3 region is CASSFRTTPGQLPYEQYF. CDR3 DNA sequence: TGTGCCAGCAGCTTCCGTACTACTCCGGGACAGCTTCCCTACGAGCAGTACTTC. Combining the CDR3 with reference TRBV13 and TRBJ2-7 gives the whole variable domain AAGVIQSPRHLIKEKRETATLKCYPIPRHDTVYWYQQGPGQDPQFLISFYEKMQSDKGSIPDRFSAQQFSDYHSELNMSSLELGDSALYFCASSFRTTPGQLPYEQYFGPGTRLTVT.

The rearrangement joins TRBV7-7 to TRBJ2-1, with TRBD2 matching over 7 bases. Trimming removed 1 base from V and 8 bases from J; junction bases left unmatched: 5. CDR1 and CDR2 (germline): SSHAT, FNYEAQ (reference sequence). The CDR3 has 14 amino acids. This chain's CDR3 is CASSLEGGGDEQFF. CDR3 bases: TGTGCCAGCAGCTTAGAGGGCGGGGGAGATGAGCAGTTCTTC.

The chain has TRBV6-6 and TRBJ1-1; TRBD1 might be the D (5 bases). The CDR3 has 15 residues. V shed 4 bases and J shed 0 bases, with 12 bases lying between them. The germline CDR1 and CDR2 sequences are MNHNY and SVGAGI (reference sequence). In DNA form, the CDR3 reads TGTGCCAGCAGTTCGCAGGGCAGCATGAACACTGAAGCTTTCTTT. As protein: CASSSQGSMNTEAFF.

The chain combines TRBV6-1 with TRBJ1-1, with D possibly being TRBD1 (5 bases). The CDR3 is 14 residues long. Germline V CDR1 and CDR2: MNHNS, SASEGT. The V end lost 3 bases, the J end lost 3 bases, and 11 bases lay between the germline ends. The CDR3 is CASSDWGGHTEAFF. The CDR3 bases are TGTGCCAGCAGTGATTGGGGCGGACACACTGAAGCTTTCTTT.

The CDR3 loop is CASSTFSESGAGELFF. As DNA, the CDR3 is TGCGCCAGCAGCACCTTTAGCGAGTCCGGGGCCGGGGAGCTGTTTTTT. The chain has TRBV5-1 and TRBJ2-2; a possible D gene is TRBD2 (5 bases). This CDR3 contains 16 residues. V was cut by 4 bases and J by 6 bases, with 19 bases left in between. The V gene's germline CDR1 is SGHRS and CDR2 YFSETQ.

This clone has a handful of counts. The J gene is TRBJ1-2, the V gene TRBV5-4; D gene ambiguous. The CDR3 contains 14 residues. Germline loops: CDR1 SGHNT, CDR2 YYREEE (reference sequence). V was pared by 4 bases and J by 1 base, with 11 bases between. The chain's CDR3 is CASSPRTDNYGYTF. In DNA form, the CDR3 reads TGTGCCAGCAGCCCGAGGACGGATAACTATGGCTACACCTTC.

The rearrangement uses TRBV6-5 and TRBJ1-1, with TRBD1 identical over 7 bases. The CDR3 is 14 amino acids. J lost 0 bases, V lost 5 bases, and 3 bases had no gene match. The germline V gene encodes CDR1 MNHEY and CDR2 SVGAGI. The CDR3 loop is CASSAGQMNTEAFF. Here the CDR3 DNA reads TGTGCCAGCAGTGCGGGACAGATGAACACTGAAGCTTTCTTT.

The V gene is TRBV5-1, the J gene TRBJ2-7; D may match TRBD1 or TRBD2 (7 bases each). CDR1 and CDR2 from the germline V gene are SGHRS and YFSETQ. The CDR3 spans 15 residues. V lost 4 bases and J lost 6, with 20 bases in between. CDR3 DNA sequence: TGCGCCAGCAGCAGGGGGCGGGAGCCCTCCCTCGAGCAGTACTTC. Residues: CASSRGREPSLEQYF.

In this sample, this clone turned up once. The rearrangement joins TRBV27 to TRBJ1-1, with a possible D match to TRBD1 (6 bases). CDR3 size: 14 residues. Per germline, CDR1 MNHEY and CDR2 SMNVEV (reference sequence). The V gene lost 4 bases and the J gene lost 5 bases, with 14 bases spanning the gap. CDR3 residues: CASSSYQGMTEAFF. In DNA, the CDR3 is TGTGCCAGCAGTTCGTATCAGGGGATGACTGAAGCTTTCTTT.

The rearrangement joins TRBV4-2 to TRBJ1-4, with D tentatively TRBD1 (5 bases). The germline V gene has CDR1 LGHNA and CDR2 YNFKEQ. V was trimmed by 9 bases and J by 4 bases, leaving 21 bases between them. This CDR3 spans 16 amino acids. For the CDR3, the DNA is TGTGCCAGTTCGAGGTTGGGGGGACGGCTTAATGAAAAACTGTTTTTT. Its translation is CASSRLGGRLNEKLFF.

CDR3 sequence: CASNPGGLTEAFF. The CDR3 bases are TGTGCCAGCAACCCAGGGGGATTGACTGAAGCTTTCTTT. The chain carries TRBV28 and TRBJ1-1, with 7 nucleotides matching TRBD1. The V gene's germline CDR1 is MDHEN and CDR2 SYDVKM. The junction had 7 bases not matched to a gene; V was cut back by 7 bases and J by 5 bases. The CDR3 is made up of 13 amino acids.

This clone was detected only once. V is TRBV19 and J is TRBJ2-7; 9 nucleotides line up with TRBD2. The CDR3 has 13 residues. Germline V gene sequence: CDR1 LNHDA, CDR2 SQIVND (reference sequence). The ends lost 4 bases at V and 6 bases at J; junction bases unmatched: 4. The CDR3, as DNA: TGTGCCAGTAGTACTAGCGGGATGGGCGAGCAGTACTTC. Translated: CASSTSGMGEQYF.

The CDR3: CASRSVPGGQHF. The CDR3 DNA reads TGTGCCAGCAGATCGGTCCCGGGAGGCCAGCATTTT. The chain employs TRBV28 and TRBJ1-5; no clear D gene. CDR1 and CDR2 from the germline V gene are MDHEN and SYDVKM. The CDR3 contains 12 residues. V was cut by 6 bases and J by 12 bases, with 15 bases left in between.

V is TRBV28 and J is TRBJ1-5; D may be TRBD1 (6 bases). The CDR3 runs 17 residues. V shed 10 bases and J shed 0 bases, with 22 bases lying between them. Germline V CDR1 and CDR2: MDHEN, SYDVKM. Here the CDR3 DNA reads TGTGCCACCGCCCCCCCTATACAGGGAGATAGCAATCAGCCCCAGCATTTT. It encodes CATAPPIQGDSNQPQHF. The whole variable domain, filled in from reference TRBV28 and TRBJ1-5, reads DVKVTQSSRYLVKRTGEKVFLECVQDMDHENMFWYRQDPGLGLRLIYFSYDVKMKEKGDIPEGYSVSREKKERFSLILESASTNQTSMYLCATAPPIQGDSNQPQHFGDGTRLSIL.

V gene TRBV7-2 combines with J gene TRBJ2-3; D remains unclear. In germline, CDR1 is SGHTA, CDR2 FQGNSA. Deletions cut 5 bases from V and 3 bases from J, with 15 bases between. The CDR3 extends over 15 amino acids. The CDR3 loop is CASSQVALKTDTQYF. The CDR3 DNA reads TGTGCCAGCAGCCAAGTGGCACTTAAAACAGATACGCAGTATTTT.

This chain uses TRBV7-9 with TRBJ1-5, with TRBD1 matching 9 bases. V gave up 4 bases and J gave up 5 bases; unmatched junction bases: 12. The CDR3 extends over 17 amino acids. Germline V gene data show CDR1 as SEHNR and CDR2 as FQNEAQ (reference sequence). CDR3 nucleotides: TGTGCCAGCAGCTCGAACAGGGGGCCTAGGAGGGATCAGCCCCAGCATTTT. It is translated as CASSSNRGPRRDQPQHF.